This passage covers 19 T cell receptor beta chains from one sample sequenced in a study of cytomegalovirus exposure and HLA in healthy donors. This PCR relied on a set of 60 Vbeta primers and 13 Jbeta primers. The table came from immunoSEQ multiplex PCR; TCRdb's copy has only in-frame clones and leaves some out. The data contain 90,000 to 100,000 clones, over 65% of them singletons. The source material was PBMCs. The origin of the receptors is a man aged 60 to 75 in good health and CMV-seropositive.

V is TRBV5-6 and J is TRBJ1-5; D not certain. Germline-derived CDR1 and CDR2 are SGHDT and YYEEEE. Trimming left V 3 bases short and J 3 bases short, with 7 bases between. The CDR3 runs 13 residues. The CDR3 loop is CASSSSYNQPQHF. CDR3 sequence (DNA): TGTGCCAGCAGCTCGTCGTACAATCAGCCCCAGCATTTT.

The V gene is TRBV9, the J gene TRBJ1-5, with a weak D call TRBD1 (5 bases). Trimming took off 0 bases at V and 5 bases at J, with 21 bases between the two ends. The germline V gene encodes CDR1 SGDLS and CDR2 YYNGEE. This CDR3 contains 18 residues. CDR3 region: CASSVGGAALQVDQPQHF. The DNA of the CDR3 is TGTGCCAGCAGCGTAGGGGGCGCGGCATTACAGGTAGATCAGCCCCAGCATTTT.

The genes are TRBV18 and TRBJ1-5; D perhaps matches TRBD1 (5 bases). The CDR3 length is 16 residues. V shed 1 base and J shed 0 bases, with 10 bases lying between them. Germline CDR1 and CDR2: KGHSH and LQKENI. CDR3 coding DNA: TGTGCCAGCTCACCACTGGGCAGGGCTAGCAATCAGCCCCAGCATTTT. This gives the protein CASSPLGRASNQPQHF.

This clone was observed a handful of times. V and J are TRBV28 and TRBJ2-7; possible D gene TRBD2, 5 bases. V was trimmed by 3 bases and J by 1 base, leaving 10 bases between them. The CDR3 sequence is 14 residues long. Germline assignment: CDR1 MDHEN and CDR2 SYDVKM. CDR3 in DNA: TGTGCCAGCAGTTTTCTAGCCGGGTCCTACGAGCAGTACTTC. Protein sequence: CASSFLAGSYEQYF.

The V call is TRBV9, the J call TRBJ1-1, with 9 positions matching TRBD1. The V gene's germline CDR1 is SGDLS and CDR2 YYNGEE. This CDR3 region has 16 residues. Trimming cost V 3 bases and J 3 bases; bases outside gene matches: 9. In nucleotides, the CDR3 is TGTGCCAGCAGCGGAAACCCGGGACAGGGACACACTGAAGCTTTCTTT. Its translation: CASSGNPGQGHTEAFF.

The rearrangement links TRBV5-1 to TRBJ2-3; the match to TRBD2 covers 7 bases. This CDR3 is built from 13 residues. In germline, CDR1 is SGHRS, CDR2 YFSETQ. Unmatched junction bases numbered 8, after V lost 3 bases and J lost 10 bases. The CDR3 DNA follows: TGCGCCAGCAGCTCCCCCAGCGGGGAGGCGCAGTATTTT. Translated, it gives CASSSPSGEAQYF.

The chain carries TRBV14 and TRBJ2-1; 8 bases fit TRBD1. V dropped 8 bases and J dropped 2; count of bases not matched to a gene: 5. This CDR3 spans 14 amino acids. The germline CDR1 and CDR2 sequences are SGHDN and FVKESK. The CDR3 reads CASQDRAAYNEQFF. CDR3 nucleotides: TGTGCCAGCCAGGACAGGGCGGCCTACAATGAGCAGTTCTTC.

This chain connects TRBV12-5 to TRBJ1-1; D ambiguous. Germline V gives CDR1 LGHNT, CDR2 FRNRAP. The CDR3 has 13 amino acids. Between the trimmed V and J ends, which lost 0 bases and 4 bases, there was a span of 6 bases. The CDR3 spells CASGLVLSTEAFF. The CDR3 coding sequence is TGTGCTAGTGGTTTGGTATTGAGCACTGAAGCTTTCTTT.

The chain joins TRBV7-9 to TRBJ2-7; D may be TRBD1 (6 bases). In germline, CDR1 is SEHNR, CDR2 FQNEAQ (reference sequence). With 0 bases removed from V and 5 bases from J, the gap between germline ends came to 11 bases. The CDR3 covers 14 residues. The CDR3 bases are TGTGCCAGCAGCTTAGCAGGCAGGGGAGACGAGCAGTACTTC. It yields the protein CASSLAGRGDEQYF.

V is TRBV27 and J is TRBJ2-7; 8 nucleotides agree with TRBD1. Germline V gene sequence: CDR1 MNHEY, CDR2 SMNVEV (reference sequence). This CDR3 has 15 residues. J was trimmed by 3 bases and V by 3 bases; bases with no gene match: 7. The DNA of the CDR3 is TGTGCCAGCAGTTTCGGACAGGGCCTGATCTACGAGCAGTACTTC. As protein: CASSFGQGLIYEQYF.

CDR3 residues: CASRPIGQGNTGELFF. CDR3 coding DNA: TGTGCCAGCAGACCTATCGGACAGGGGAACACCGGGGAGCTGTTTTTT. The chain joins TRBV28 to TRBJ2-2; 8 positions match TRBD1. Germline V gene sequence: CDR1 MDHEN, CDR2 SYDVKM. V trimming: 6 bases; J trimming: 1 base; junction bases outside the gene matches: 7. The CDR3 covers 16 residues.

For this clone: A far larger clone differs by one base, so this is likely a read error. The CDR3 DNA follows: TGTTCCAGCAGCTTAGGCCAGGATACGCAGTATTTT. This encodes CSSSLGQDTQYF. The rearrangement uses TRBV7-9 and TRBJ2-3; D call uncertain. CDR3 length: 12 amino acids. CDR1 and CDR2 (germline): SEHNR, FQNEAQ (reference sequence).

This clone was observed a few times. The sample holds other DNA sequences that translate to the same CDR3. The CDR3 DNA follows: TGCGCCAGCAGCTTGGGGGACAGGGGGCCCTACAATGAGCAGTTCTTC. Amino acid sequence: CASSLGDRGPYNEQFF. The chain recombines TRBV5-1 with TRBJ2-1; 12 bases are a match to TRBD1. The trim removed 0 bases at V and 2 bases at J, leaving 0 bases unmatched. CDR1 and CDR2 from the germline V gene are SGHRS and YFSETQ. This CDR3 spans 16 amino acids.

The J gene is TRBJ1-5, the V gene TRBV18; the match to TRBD1 covers 7 bases. CDR3 size: 16 residues. V dropped 0 bases and J dropped 6; count of bases not matched to a gene: 8. The germline V gene encodes CDR1 KGHSH and CDR2 LQKENI. CDR3 sequence (DNA): TGTGCCAGCTCACCACCTGGGGCAGGGGGTATTCAGCCCCAGCATTTT. Its translation is CASSPPGAGGIQPQHF.

The rearrangement uses TRBV5-1 and TRBJ2-5, with 8 bases that match TRBD2. Germline trimming cut 4 bases from V and 5 bases from J; bases unmatched to any gene: 7. Germline lookup yields CDR1 SGHRS and CDR2 YFSETQ. The CDR3 has 14 residues. Here the CDR3 reads CASSDNPGGETQYF. CDR3 DNA sequence: TGCGCCAGCAGCGACAACCCGGGGGGGGAGACCCAGTACTTC.

This chain uses TRBV18 with TRBJ1-4; D remains ambiguous. Germline lookup yields CDR1 KGHSH and CDR2 LQKENI. CDR3 length: 13 residues. V lost 2 bases, J lost 4 bases, and 5 bases lay in between. The CDR3 DNA reads as TGTGCCAGCTCACCAGGGCTTAATGAAAAACTGTTTTTT. Residues: CASSPGLNEKLFF.

The chain is built from TRBV19 and TRBJ1-5; no clear D. V dropped 3 bases and J dropped 3 bases, with 12 bases sitting between them. Germline V gives CDR1 LNHDA, CDR2 SQIVND (reference sequence). CDR3 length: 15 amino acids. The CDR3 DNA sequence: TGTGCCAGTAGTATGTCGACAACCGTCAATCAGCCCCAGCATTTT. Residues: CASSMSTTVNQPQHF.

This clone came up a few times. The chain is built from TRBV5-1 and TRBJ2-6; D might be TRBD1 (6 bases). V shed 1 base and J shed 1 base, with 12 bases lying between them. The CDR3 contains 17 residues. From germline, CDR1 is SGHRS and CDR2 YFSETQ. In DNA form, the CDR3 reads TGCGCCAGCAGCTTGATGGGCCAGGGGTCTGGGGCCAACGTCCTGACTTTC. This encodes CASSLMGQGSGANVLTF. Complete variable domain (other parts from reference TRBV5-1 and TRBJ2-6): KAGVTQTPRYLIKTRGQQVTLSCSPISGHRSVSWYQQTPGQGLQFLFEYFSETQRNKGNFPGRFSGRQFSNSRSEMNVSTLELGDSALYLCASSLMGQGSGANVLTFGAGSRLTVL.

The CDR3 DNA reads TGTGCCAGCAGTTTCCGGGACAGGGTAAAGACCCAGTACTTC. This sequence encodes CASSFRDRVKTQYF. This chain connects TRBV27 to TRBJ2-5; 9 positions agree with TRBD1. Germline lookup yields CDR1 MNHEY and CDR2 SMNVEV (reference sequence). The CDR3 sequence is 14 residues long. J gave up 6 bases and V 3 bases, and 5 bases lay outside the gene matches.